The clone carrying this T cell receptor (beta chain) has just a few counts. Its target is not known. The data were obtained in a study of T-cell memory formation after mild COVID-19. The study's findings and limits: Clones that contracted from day 15 to 85 were balanced CD4/CD8, while later expanders leaned CD4+. Mainly in CM and EM were contracting CD4+ clones; CD8+ were in EMRA.

Germline V lookup: CDR1 SNHLY, CDR2 FYNNEI. Trimming pared 4 bases from V and 2 bases from J, leaving 11 bases between. The CDR3 loop spans 14 amino acids. The authors produced TCR alpha and TCR beta cDNA libraries with sample barcodes and UMIs by 5'RACE using constant-segment primers. TCRdb itself ran the 5' RACE reads through MiXCR, one entry per CDR3 protein. Among 250,000 or so distinct CDR3 sequences, more than 15% were seen once, and the ten largest hold roughly 23%. Source material: PBMCs or a T cell subset sorted from them (not recorded which). The TCR was taken from a man between 18 and 29 years old who had mild COVID-19 (a few samples of this study predate the infection). Cell type and time point are not known. This chain joins TRBV2 and TRBJ2-5; no firm D call. The CDR3 reads CASSGLDGQETQYF. CDR3 coding DNA: TGTGCCAGCAGTGGATTGGACGGTCAAGAGACCCAGTACTTC.